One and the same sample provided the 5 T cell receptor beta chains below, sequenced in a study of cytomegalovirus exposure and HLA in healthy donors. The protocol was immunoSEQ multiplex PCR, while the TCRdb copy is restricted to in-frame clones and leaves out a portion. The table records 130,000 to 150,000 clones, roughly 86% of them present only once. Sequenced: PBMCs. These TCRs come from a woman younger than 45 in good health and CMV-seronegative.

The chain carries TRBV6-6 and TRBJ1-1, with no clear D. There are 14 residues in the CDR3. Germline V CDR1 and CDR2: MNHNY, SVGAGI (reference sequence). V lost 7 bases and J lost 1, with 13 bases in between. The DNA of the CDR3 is TGTGCCAGCAAGCCAAGTCTAGGGAACACTGAAGCTTTCTTT. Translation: CASKPSLGNTEAFF.

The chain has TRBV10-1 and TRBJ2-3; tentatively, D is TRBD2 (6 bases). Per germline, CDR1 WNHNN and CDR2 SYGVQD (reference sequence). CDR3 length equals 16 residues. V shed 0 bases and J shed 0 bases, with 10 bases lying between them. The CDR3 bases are TGCGCCAGCAGTGAGTCGAGGGAGGCTAGCACAGATACGCAGTATTTT. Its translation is CASSESREASTDTQYF.

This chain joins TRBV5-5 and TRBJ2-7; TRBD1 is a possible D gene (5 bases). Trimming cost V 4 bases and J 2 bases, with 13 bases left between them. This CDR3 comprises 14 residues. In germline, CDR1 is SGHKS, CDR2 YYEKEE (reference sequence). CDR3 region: CASSRQLPAYEQYF. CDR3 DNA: TGTGCCAGCAGCCGACAGCTTCCCGCCTACGAGCAGTACTTC.

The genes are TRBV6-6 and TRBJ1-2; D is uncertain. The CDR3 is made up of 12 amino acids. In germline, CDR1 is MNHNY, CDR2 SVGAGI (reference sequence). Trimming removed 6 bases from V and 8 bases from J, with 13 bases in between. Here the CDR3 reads CASRGGAGGYTF. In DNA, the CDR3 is TGTGCCAGCAGAGGCGGAGCGGGCGGCTACACCTTC.

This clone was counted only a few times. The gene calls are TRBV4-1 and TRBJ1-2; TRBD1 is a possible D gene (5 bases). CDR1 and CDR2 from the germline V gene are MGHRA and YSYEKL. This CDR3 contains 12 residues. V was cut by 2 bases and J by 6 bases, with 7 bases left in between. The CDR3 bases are TGCGCCAGCAGCCAATCGGGGGATGGCTACACCTTC. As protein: CASSQSGDGYTF.